The source of this T cell receptor (beta chain) is a study of response to subunit inactivated influenza vaccine. On this clonotype: As yet, its antigen is unknown.

TCRdb recomputed calls from the RT-PCR reads with MiXCR, one row per CDR3 protein. The top ten clones hold roughly a tenth of a sample with under 950,000 distinct CDR3 sequences, approximately 21% of them seen once. Regarding the study as a whole: That few new T cells are recruited by each seasonal influenza vaccination was the authors' suggestion.

The V gene lost 7 bases and the J gene lost 7 bases, with 14 bases spanning the gap. Per the germline V gene, CDR1 is SNHLY and CDR2 is FYNNEI. The CDR3 spans 14 residues. This TCR came from a middle-aged man who received an inactivated influenza vaccine. The input for sequencing was PBMCs from blood, taken 5 days after vaccination. The chain recombines TRBV2 with TRBJ1-6; possibly TRBD1 for D (6 bases). In DNA form, the CDR3 reads TGTGCCAGCAACGACGATGGACAGAATTCACCCCTCCACTTT. Protein: CASNDDGQNSPLHF.